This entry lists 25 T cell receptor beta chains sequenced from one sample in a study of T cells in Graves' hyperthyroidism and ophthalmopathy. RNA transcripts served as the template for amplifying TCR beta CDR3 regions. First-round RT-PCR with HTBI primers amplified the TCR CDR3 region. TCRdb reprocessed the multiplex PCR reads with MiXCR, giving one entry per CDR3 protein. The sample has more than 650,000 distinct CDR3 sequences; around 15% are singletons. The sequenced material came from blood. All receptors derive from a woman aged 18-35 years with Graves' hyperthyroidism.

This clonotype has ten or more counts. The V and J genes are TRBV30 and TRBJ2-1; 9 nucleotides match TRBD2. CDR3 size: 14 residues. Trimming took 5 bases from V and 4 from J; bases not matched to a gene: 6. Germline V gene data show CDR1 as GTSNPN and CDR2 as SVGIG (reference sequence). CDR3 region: CAWVLAGSYNEQFF. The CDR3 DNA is TGTGCCTGGGTCCTAGCGGGATCTTACAATGAGCAGTTCTTC.

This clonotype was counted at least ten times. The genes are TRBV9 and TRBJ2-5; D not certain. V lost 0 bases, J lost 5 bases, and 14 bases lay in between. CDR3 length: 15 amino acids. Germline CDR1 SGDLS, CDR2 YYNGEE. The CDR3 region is CASSVEGYPRETQYF. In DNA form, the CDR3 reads TGTGCCAGCAGCGTAGAAGGCTACCCGAGGGAGACCCAGTACTTC.

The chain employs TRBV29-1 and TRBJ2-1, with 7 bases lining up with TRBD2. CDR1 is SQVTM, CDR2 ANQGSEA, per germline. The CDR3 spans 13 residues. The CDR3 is CSGDGWGGNEQFF. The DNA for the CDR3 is TGCAGTGGGGATGGATGGGGGGGGAATGAGCAGTTCTTC.

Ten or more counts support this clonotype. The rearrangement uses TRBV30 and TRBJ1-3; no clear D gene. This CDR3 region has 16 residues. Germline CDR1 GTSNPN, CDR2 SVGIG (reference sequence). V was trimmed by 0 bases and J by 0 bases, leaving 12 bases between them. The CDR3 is CAWSVLRMRSGNTIYF. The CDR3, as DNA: TGTGCCTGGAGTGTACTACGGATGCGCTCTGGAAACACCATATATTTT. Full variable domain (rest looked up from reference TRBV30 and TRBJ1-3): SQTIHQWPATLVQPVGSPLSLECTVEGTSNPNLYWYRQAAGRGLQLLFYSVGIGQISSEVPQNLSASRPQDRQFILSSKKLLLSDSGFYLCAWSVLRMRSGNTIYFGEGSWLTVV.

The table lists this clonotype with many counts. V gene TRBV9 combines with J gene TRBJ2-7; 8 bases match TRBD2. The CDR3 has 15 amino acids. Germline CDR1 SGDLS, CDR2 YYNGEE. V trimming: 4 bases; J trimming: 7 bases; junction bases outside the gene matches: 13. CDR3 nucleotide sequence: TGTGCCAGCAGCTCGCGGGAGGCTACCCTTTTGGAGCAGTACTTC. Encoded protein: CASSSREATLLEQYF.

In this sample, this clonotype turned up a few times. This CDR3 reads CSAGTSGRGYEQFF. The CDR3 coding sequence is TGCAGTGCTGGGACTAGCGGGAGAGGATACGAGCAGTTCTTC. The chain combines TRBV20-1 with TRBJ2-1; 14 nucleotides align to TRBD2. The V gene's germline CDR1 is DFQATT and CDR2 SNEGSKA (reference sequence). V lost 5 bases, J lost 10 bases, and 7 bases stayed unmatched. The CDR3 is 14 residues long.

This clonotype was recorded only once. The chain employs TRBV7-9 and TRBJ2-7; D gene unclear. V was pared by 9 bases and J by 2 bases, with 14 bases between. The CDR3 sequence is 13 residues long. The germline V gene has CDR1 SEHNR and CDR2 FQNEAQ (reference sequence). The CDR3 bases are TGTGCCAGGGTTCCGGTAGCCCCCTACGAGCAGTACTTC. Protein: CARVPVAPYEQYF.

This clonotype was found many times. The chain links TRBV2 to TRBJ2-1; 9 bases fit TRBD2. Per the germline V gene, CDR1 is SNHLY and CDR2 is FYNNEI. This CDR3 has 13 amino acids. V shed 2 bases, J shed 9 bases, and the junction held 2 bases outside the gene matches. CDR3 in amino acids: CASSERTSAEQFF. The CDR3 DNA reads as TGTGCCAGCAGTGAACGGACTAGCGCTGAGCAGTTCTTC. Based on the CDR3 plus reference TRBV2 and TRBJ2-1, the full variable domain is EPEVTQTPSHQVTQMGQEVILRCVPISNHLYFYWYRQILGQKVEFLVSFYNNEISEKSEIFDDQFSVERPDGSNFTLKIRSTKLEDSAMYFCASSERTSAEQFFGPGTRLTVL.

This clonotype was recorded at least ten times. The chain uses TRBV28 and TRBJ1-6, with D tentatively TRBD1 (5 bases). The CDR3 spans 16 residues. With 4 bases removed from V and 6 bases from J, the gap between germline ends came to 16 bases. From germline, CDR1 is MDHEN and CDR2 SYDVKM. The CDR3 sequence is CASSSPGGMSNSPLHF. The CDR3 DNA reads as TGTGCCAGCAGTTCCCCCGGGGGAATGAGTAATTCACCCCTCCACTTT.

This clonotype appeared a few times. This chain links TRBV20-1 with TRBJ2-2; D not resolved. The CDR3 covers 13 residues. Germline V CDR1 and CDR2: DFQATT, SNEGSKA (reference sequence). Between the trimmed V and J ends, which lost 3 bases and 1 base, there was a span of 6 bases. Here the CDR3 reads CSASGQNTGELFF. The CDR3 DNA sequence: TGCAGTGCTAGTGGGCAGAACACCGGGGAGCTGTTTTTT.

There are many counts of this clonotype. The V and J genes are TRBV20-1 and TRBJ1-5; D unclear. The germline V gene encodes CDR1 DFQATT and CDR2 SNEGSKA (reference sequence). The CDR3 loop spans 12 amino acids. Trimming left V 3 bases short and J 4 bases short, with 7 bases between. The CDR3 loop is CSASQVNQPQHF. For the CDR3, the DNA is TGCAGTGCTAGTCAAGTAAATCAGCCCCAGCATTTT.

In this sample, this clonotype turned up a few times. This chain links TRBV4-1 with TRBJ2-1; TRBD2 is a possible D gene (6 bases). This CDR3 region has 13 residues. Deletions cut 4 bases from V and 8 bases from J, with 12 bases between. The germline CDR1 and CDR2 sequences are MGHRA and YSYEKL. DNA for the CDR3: TGCGCCAGCAGCCTGGGACTCTTGGATGAGCAGTTCTTC. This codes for CASSLGLLDEQFF.

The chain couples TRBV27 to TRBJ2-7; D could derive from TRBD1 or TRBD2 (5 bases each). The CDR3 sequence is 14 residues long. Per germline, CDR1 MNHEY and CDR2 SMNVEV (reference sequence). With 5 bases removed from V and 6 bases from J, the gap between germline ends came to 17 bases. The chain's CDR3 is CASSPIGTRGEQYF. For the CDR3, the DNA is TGTGCCAGCAGTCCGATCGGGACCCGCGGCGAGCAGTACTTC.

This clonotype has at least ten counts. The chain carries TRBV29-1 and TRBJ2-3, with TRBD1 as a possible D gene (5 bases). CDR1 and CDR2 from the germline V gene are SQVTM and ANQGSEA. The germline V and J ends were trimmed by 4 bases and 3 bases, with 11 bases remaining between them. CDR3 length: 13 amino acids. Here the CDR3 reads CSVGQGLTDTQYF. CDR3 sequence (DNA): TGCAGCGTTGGCCAGGGATTGACAGATACGCAGTATTTT.

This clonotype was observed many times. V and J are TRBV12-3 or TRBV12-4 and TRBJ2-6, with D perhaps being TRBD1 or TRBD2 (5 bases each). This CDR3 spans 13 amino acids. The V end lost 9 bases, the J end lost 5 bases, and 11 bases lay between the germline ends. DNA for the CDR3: TGTGCCAGTCGGGACGGCTGGGCCAACGTCCTGACTTTC. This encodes CASRDGWANVLTF.

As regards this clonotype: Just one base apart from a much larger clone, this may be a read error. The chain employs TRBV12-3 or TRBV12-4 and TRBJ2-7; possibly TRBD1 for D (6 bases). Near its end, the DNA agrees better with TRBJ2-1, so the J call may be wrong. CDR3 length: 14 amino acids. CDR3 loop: CASSTGQGVYEQFF. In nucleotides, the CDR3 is TGTGCCAGCAGCACAGGGCAGGGAGTCTACGAGCAGTTCTTC.

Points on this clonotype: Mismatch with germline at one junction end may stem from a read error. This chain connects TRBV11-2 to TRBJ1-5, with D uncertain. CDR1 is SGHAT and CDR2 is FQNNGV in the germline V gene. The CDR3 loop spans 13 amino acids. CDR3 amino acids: CAGSYDGNQPQHF. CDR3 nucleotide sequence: TGTGCCGGCAGCTACGATGGCAATCAGCCCCAGCATTTT.

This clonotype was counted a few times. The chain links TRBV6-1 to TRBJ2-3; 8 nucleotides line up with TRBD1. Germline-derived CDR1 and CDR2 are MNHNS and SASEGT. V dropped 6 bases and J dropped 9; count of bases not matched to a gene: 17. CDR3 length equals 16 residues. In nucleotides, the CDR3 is TGTGCCAGCAGGGCCCCAACAGGGGGAGGCACAGGAACGCAGTATTTT. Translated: CASRAPTGGGTGTQYF.

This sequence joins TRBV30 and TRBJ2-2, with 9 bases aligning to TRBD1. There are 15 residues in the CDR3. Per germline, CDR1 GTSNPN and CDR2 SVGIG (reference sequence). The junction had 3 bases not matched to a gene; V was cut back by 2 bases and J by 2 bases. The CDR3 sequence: CAWSSGQGNTGELFF. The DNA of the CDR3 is TGTGCCTGGAGTTCGGGACAGGGAAACACCGGGGAGCTGTTTTTT.

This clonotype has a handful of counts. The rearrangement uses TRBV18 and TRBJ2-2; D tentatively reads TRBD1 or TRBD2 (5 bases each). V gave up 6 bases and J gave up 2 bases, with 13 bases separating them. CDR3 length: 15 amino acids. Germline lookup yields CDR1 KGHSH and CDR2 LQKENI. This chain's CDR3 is CASSPTRGNTGELFF. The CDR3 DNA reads TGTGCCAGCTCCCCTACGAGGGGTAACACCGGGGAGCTGTTTTTT.

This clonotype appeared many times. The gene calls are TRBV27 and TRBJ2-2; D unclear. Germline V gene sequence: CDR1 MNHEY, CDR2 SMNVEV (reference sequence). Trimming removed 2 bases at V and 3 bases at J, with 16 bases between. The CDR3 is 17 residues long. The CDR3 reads CASSLNHSGLDTGELFF. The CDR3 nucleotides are TGTGCCAGCAGTTTAAACCATAGTGGGCTGGACACCGGGGAGCTGTTTTTT.

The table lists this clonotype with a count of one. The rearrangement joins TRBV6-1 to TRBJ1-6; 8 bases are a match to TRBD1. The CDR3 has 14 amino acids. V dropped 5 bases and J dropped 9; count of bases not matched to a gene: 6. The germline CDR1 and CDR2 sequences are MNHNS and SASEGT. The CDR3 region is CASSRDRQGSPLHF. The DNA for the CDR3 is TGTGCCAGCAGTCGGGACAGGCAAGGTTCACCCCTCCACTTT.

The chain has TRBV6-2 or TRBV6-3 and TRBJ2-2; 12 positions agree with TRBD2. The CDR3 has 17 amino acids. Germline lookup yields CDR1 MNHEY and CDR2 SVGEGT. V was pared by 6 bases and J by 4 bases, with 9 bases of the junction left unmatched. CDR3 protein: CASSPVRLAGATGELFF. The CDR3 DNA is TGTGCCAGCAGCCCCGTAAGACTAGCGGGAGCCACCGGGGAGCTGTTTTTT.

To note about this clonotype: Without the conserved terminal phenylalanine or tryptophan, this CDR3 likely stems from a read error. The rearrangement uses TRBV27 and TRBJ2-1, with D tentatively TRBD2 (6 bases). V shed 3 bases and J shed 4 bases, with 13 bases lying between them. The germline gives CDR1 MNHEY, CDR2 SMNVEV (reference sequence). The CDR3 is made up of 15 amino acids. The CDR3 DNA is TGTGCCAGCAGTTTTCTGGCGGGGAGGTACAATGAGCAGTTCTCC. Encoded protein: CASSFLAGRYNEQFS.

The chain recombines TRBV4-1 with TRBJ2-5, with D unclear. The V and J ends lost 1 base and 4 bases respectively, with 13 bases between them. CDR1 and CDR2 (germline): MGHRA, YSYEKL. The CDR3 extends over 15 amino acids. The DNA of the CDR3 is TGCGCCAGCAGCCAAGGGGTCCGGGCTGGAGAGACCCAGTACTTC. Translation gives CASSQGVRAGETQYF.